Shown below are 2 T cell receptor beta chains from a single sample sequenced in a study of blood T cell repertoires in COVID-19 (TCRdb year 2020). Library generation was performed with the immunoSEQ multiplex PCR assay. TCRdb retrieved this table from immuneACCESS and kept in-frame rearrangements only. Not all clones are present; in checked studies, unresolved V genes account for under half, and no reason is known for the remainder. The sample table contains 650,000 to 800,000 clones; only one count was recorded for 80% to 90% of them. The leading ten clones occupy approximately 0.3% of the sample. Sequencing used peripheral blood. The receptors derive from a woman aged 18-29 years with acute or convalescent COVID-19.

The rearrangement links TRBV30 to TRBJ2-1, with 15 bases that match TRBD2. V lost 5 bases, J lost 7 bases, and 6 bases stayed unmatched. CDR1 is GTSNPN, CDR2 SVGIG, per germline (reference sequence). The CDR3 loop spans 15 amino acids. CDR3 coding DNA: TGTGCCTGGTCTACTGGGACTAGCGGGGGGAATGAGCAGTTCTTC. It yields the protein CAWSTGTSGGNEQFF.

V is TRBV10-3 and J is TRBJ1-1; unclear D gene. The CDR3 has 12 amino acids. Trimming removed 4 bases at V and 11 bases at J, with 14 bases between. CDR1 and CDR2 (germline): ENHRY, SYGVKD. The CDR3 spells CAISAAGSMAFF. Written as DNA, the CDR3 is TGTGCCATCAGTGCGGCAGGATCAATGGCTTTCTTT.